Listed here are 4 T cell receptor beta chains from one sample, sequenced in a study of blood T cell repertoires in COVID-19 (dated by TCRdb to the early 2020s). Library generation was performed with the immunoSEQ multiplex PCR assay. TCRdb took this table from immuneACCESS and kept in-frame rearrangements with V and J called. Such tables lack part of the clones; where checked against another copy, unresolved V genes explain under half of the gap, and the rest is unexplained. The sample includes more than 85,000 clones, with approximately 85% observed a single time. The ten largest account for about 10% of the sample. Sequencing used peripheral blood. Receptors were obtained from a man aged 35 to 55 with active or convalescent COVID-19.

The V call is TRBV9, the J call TRBJ1-3, with 7 bases lining up with TRBD1. Germline lookup yields CDR1 SGDLS and CDR2 YYNGEE. The ends lost 4 bases at V and 6 bases at J; junction bases unmatched: 4. This CDR3 spans 13 amino acids. CDR3 sequence (DNA): TGTGCCAGCAGCCCCGGACAGGAAAACACCATATATTTT. Its translation is CASSPGQENTIYF.

This clone was observed a single time. The chain joins TRBV9 to TRBJ2-2, with 8 bases aligning to TRBD2. The CDR3 has 16 amino acids. CDR1 is SGDLS and CDR2 is YYNGEE in the germline V gene. The J segment lost 4 bases and the V segment lost 2 bases, leaving 7 bases of the junction unmatched. CDR3 in amino acids: CASSVQGLGPTGELFF. Written as DNA, the CDR3 is TGTGCCAGCAGCGTCCAGGGACTAGGACCCACCGGGGAGCTGTTTTTT.

The V gene is TRBV7-2, the J gene TRBJ2-2, with 10 bases matching TRBD2. Trimming cost V 2 bases and J 2 bases; bases outside gene matches: 11. CDR1 SGHTA and CDR2 FQGNSA come from the germline V gene. This CDR3 is built from 19 residues. The CDR3 is CASSLKLAGQLDNTGELFF. CDR3 bases: TGTGCCAGCAGCTTAAAACTAGCGGGACAACTTGATAACACCGGGGAGCTGTTTTTT.

This chain links TRBV9 with TRBJ1-1, with 8 bases that match TRBD1. This CDR3 contains 15 residues. From germline, CDR1 is SGDLS and CDR2 YYNGEE. The junction had 4 bases not matched to a gene; V was cut back by 3 bases and J by 0 bases. CDR3 coding DNA: TGTGCCAGCAGCGGGGGACAGGCGATGAACACTGAAGCTTTCTTT. Translation gives CASSGGQAMNTEAFF.